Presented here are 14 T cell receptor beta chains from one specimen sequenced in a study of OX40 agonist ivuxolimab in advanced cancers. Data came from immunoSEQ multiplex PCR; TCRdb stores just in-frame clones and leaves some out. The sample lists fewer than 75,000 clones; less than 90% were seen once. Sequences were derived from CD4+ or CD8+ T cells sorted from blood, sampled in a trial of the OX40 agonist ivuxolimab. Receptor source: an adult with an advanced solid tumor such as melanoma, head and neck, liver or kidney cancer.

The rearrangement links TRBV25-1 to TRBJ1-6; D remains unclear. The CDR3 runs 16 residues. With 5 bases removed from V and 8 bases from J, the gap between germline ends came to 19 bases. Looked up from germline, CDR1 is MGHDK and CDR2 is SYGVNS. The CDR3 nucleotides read TGTGCCAGCAGTCCTCTGGCCCATAGGTCGTATTCACCCCTCCACTTT. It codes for CASSPLAHRSYSPLHF.

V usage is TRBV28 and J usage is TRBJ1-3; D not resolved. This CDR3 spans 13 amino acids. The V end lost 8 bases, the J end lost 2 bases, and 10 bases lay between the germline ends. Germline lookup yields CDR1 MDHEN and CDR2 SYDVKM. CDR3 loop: CASQEITGNTIYF. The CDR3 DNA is TGTGCCAGCCAGGAAATCACTGGAAACACCATATATTTT.

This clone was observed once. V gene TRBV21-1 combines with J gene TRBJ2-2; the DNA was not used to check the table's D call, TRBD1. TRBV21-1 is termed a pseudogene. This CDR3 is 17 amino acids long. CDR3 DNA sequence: TGTGCCAGCGATCACGGTGGGACAGGGCAGAACACCGGGGAGCTGTTTTTT. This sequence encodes CASDHGGTGQNTGELFF.

The CDR3 region has the DNA TGCGCCAGCAGCTCAGGACAGCTGAACACTGAAGCTTTCTTT. Translated, it gives CASSSGQLNTEAFF. The chain is built from TRBV4-1 and TRBJ1-1, with D tentatively TRBD1 (6 bases). V lost 5 bases and J 0 bases, leaving 10 bases between the germline ends. This CDR3 has 14 residues. Germline-derived CDR1 and CDR2 are MGHRA and YSYEKL.

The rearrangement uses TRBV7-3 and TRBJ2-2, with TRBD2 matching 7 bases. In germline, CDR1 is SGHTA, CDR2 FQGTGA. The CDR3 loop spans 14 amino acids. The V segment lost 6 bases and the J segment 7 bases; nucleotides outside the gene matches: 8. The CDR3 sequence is CASRIAGENGELFF. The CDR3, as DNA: TGTGCCAGCAGGATTGCGGGAGAAAACGGGGAGCTGTTTTTT.

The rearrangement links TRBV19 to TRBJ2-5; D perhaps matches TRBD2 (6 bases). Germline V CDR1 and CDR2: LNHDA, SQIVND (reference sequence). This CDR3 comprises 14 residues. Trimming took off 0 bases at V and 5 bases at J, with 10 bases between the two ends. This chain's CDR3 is CASSIDSAGETQYF. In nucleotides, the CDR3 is TGTGCCAGTAGTATAGATAGCGCGGGGGAGACCCAGTACTTC.

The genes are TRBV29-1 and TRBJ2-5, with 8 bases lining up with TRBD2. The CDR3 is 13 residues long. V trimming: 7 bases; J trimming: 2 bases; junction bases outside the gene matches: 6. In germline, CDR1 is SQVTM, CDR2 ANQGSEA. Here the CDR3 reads CSGILAGQETQYF. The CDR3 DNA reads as TGCAGCGGGATTTTAGCGGGACAAGAGACCCAGTACTTC.

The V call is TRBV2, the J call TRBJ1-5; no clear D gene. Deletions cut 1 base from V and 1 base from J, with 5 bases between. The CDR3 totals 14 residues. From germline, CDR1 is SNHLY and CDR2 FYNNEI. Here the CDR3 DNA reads TGTGCCAGCAGTGAAGGGAGAAGCAATCAGCCCCAGCATTTT. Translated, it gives CASSEGRSNQPQHF.

As DNA, the CDR3 is TGTGCCAGCAGCCCCCCGACTAGCGGGATCGGGGAGCAGTACTTC. It encodes CASSPPTSGIGEQYF. The chain recombines TRBV4-2 with TRBJ2-7; 11 nucleotides match TRBD2. Trimming took 4 bases from V and 7 from J; bases not matched to a gene: 9. The CDR3 has 15 amino acids. Germline values: CDR1 LGHNA, CDR2 YNFKEQ.

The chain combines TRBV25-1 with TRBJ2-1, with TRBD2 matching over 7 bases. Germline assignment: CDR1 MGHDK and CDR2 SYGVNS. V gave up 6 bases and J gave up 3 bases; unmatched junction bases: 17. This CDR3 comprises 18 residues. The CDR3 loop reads CASSQPALLAYSYNEQFF. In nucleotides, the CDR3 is TGTGCCAGCAGCCAGCCAGCACTACTAGCGTACAGCTACAATGAGCAGTTCTTC.

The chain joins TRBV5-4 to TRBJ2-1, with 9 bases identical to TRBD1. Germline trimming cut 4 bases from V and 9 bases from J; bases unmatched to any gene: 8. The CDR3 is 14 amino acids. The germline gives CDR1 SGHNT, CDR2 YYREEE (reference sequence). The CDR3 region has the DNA TGTGCCAGCAGCCCTCGGGACAGGGTTCCTGAGCAGTTCTTC. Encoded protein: CASSPRDRVPEQFF.

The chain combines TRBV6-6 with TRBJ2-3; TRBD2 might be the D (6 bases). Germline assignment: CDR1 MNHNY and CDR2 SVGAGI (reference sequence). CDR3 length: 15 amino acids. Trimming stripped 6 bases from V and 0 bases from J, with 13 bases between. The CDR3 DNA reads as TGTGCCAGCAGCGGCCAGCGGGCTAGCACAGATACGCAGTATTTT. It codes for CASSGQRASTDTQYF.

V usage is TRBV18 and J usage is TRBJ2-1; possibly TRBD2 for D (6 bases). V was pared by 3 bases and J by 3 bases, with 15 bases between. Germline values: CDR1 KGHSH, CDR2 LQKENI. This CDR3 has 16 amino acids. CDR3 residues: CASSPLTGDNYNEQFF. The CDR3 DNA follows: TGTGCCAGCTCACCCCTCACGGGAGACAACTACAATGAGCAGTTCTTC. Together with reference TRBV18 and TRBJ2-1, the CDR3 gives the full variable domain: NAGVMQNPRHLVRRRGQEARLRCSPMKGHSHVYWYRQLPEEGLKFMVYLQKENIIDESGMPKERFSAEFPKEGPSILRIQQVVRGDSAAYFCASSPLTGDNYNEQFFGPGTRLTVL.

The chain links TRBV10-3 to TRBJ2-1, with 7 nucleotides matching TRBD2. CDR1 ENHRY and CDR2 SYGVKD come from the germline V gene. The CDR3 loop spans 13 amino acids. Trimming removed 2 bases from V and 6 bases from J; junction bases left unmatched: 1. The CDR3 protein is CAISEGLGNEQFF. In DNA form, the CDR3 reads TGTGCCATCAGTGAGGGACTAGGCAATGAGCAGTTCTTC.